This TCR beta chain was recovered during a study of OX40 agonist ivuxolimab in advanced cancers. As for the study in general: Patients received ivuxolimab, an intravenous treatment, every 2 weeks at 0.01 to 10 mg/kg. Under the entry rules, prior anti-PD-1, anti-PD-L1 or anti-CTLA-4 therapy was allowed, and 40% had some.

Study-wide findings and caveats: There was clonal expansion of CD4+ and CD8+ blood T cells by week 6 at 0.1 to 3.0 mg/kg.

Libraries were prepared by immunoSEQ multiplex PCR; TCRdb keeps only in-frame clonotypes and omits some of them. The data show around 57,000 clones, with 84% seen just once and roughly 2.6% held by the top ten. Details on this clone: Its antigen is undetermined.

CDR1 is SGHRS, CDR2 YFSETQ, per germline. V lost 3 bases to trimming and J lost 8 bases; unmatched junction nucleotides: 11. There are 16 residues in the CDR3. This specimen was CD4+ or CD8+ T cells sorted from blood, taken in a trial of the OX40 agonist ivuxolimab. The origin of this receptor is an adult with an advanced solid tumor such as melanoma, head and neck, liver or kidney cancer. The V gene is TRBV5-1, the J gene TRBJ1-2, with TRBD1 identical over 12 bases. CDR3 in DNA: TGCGCCAGCAGCTCGGGGACAGGGGGCATCGTACGAGGCTACACCTTC. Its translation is CASSSGTGGIVRGYTF.